Listed below are T cell receptor beta chains from one sample, sequenced in a study of memory CD4+ T cells and cytomegalovirus serostatus. Assay used: immunoSEQ multiplex PCR; TCRdb lists only in-frame clones, some missing. The sample holds about 56,000 clones; over 65% are singletons and the top ten take roughly 2.7%. The sample consisted of memory CD4+ T cells from blood. These receptors were collected from an adult in good health and CMV-seropositive. Each CDR3 is given with its conserved first and last residue. A D gene is named only where the DNA matches it firmly. Not every row has a clone size; where given, it reads once, few, many or a size class.

v_call: TRBV6-4
d_call: NA
clone_size: NA
j_call: TRBJ2-3
cdr3_nt: TGTGCCAGCAGTGACCCGGGGAGTGGTACGCAGTATTTT
cdr3_aa: CASSDPGSGTQYF

v_call: TRBV5-1
d_call: NA
clone_size: NA
j_call: TRBJ2-1
cdr3_nt: TGCGCCAGCAGCCTACAGGTCCATGAGCAGTTCTTC
cdr3_aa: CASSLQVHEQFF

v_call: TRBV5-1
d_call: NA
clone_size: NA
j_call: TRBJ2-6
cdr3_nt: TGCGCCAGCAGCCGGACAGATCCCAGGGCCAACGTCCTGACTTTC
cdr3_aa: CASSRTDPRANVLTF

v_call: TRBV5-1
d_call: NA
clone_size: NA
j_call: TRBJ1-1
cdr3_nt: TGCGCCAGCAGCGGCGGACAGCTGAACACTGAAGCTTTCTTT
cdr3_aa: CASSGGQLNTEAFF

v_call: TRBV7-8
d_call: TRBD2
clone_size: few
j_call: TRBJ2-7
cdr3_nt: TGTGCCAGCAGCTACCGGACTAGCGGCTCCTACGAGCAGTACTTC
cdr3_aa: CASSYRTSGSYEQYF

v_call: TRBV2
d_call: NA
clone_size: NA
j_call: TRBJ1-5
cdr3_nt: TGTGCCAGCAGTGAAGGGGCGAACGGCAATCAGCCCCAGCATTTT
cdr3_aa: CASSEGANGNQPQHF

v_call: TRBV5-1
d_call: TRBD2
clone_size: few
j_call: TRBJ2-5
cdr3_nt: TGCGCCAGCAGCTTGGGACTAGCGGGAGAAGGAGAGACCCAGTACTTC
cdr3_aa: CASSLGLAGEGETQYF

v_call: TRBV7-8
d_call: NA
clone_size: NA
j_call: TRBJ1-2
cdr3_nt: TGTGCCAGCAGCTTGTTGGTCCCGGGGGGAGGCGGCTACACCTTC
cdr3_aa: CASSLLVPGGGGYTF

v_call: TRBV7-9
d_call: NA
clone_size: NA
j_call: TRBJ2-1
cdr3_nt: TGTGCCAGCAGCTTAGCGGGGGGACTCCTCAGTCTTGAGCAGTTCTTC
cdr3_aa: CASSLAGGLLSLEQFF

v_call: TRBV7-2
d_call: NA
clone_size: few
j_call: TRBJ2-2
cdr3_nt: TGTGCCAGCAGCTTAGTGGTGAGGAACACCGGGGAGCTGTTTTTT
cdr3_aa: CASSLVVRNTGELFF

v_call: TRBV29-1
d_call: NA
clone_size: NA
j_call: TRBJ1-2
cdr3_nt: TGCAGCGTTGTGACAGGCGGAAACTATGGCTACACCTTC
cdr3_aa: CSVVTGGNYGYTF

v_call: TRBV19
d_call: TRBD1
clone_size: NA
j_call: TRBJ1-5
cdr3_nt: TGTGCCAGTAGTATAGTCGGACAGGCTAACTCCCCAGCCCAGCATTTT
cdr3_aa: CASSIVGQANSPAQHF

v_call: TRBV9
d_call: NA
clone_size: NA
j_call: TRBJ2-3
cdr3_nt: TGTGCCAGCAGCGTAGGATTTGGGGAAGTAGAATCAGATACGCAGTATTTT
cdr3_aa: CASSVGFGEVESDTQYF

v_call: TRBV7-2
d_call: TRBD1
clone_size: many
j_call: TRBJ1-2
cdr3_nt: TGTGCCAGCAGCTTGGGACAGACCACCCAGCGGGGCTACACCTTC
cdr3_aa: CASSLGQTTQRGYTF

v_call: TRBV30
d_call: TRBD1
clone_size: NA
j_call: TRBJ1-5
cdr3_nt: TGTGCCTGGAGTGTCAGGGGGCTCAATCAGCCCCAGCATTTT
cdr3_aa: CAWSVRGLNQPQHF

v_call: TRBV7-2
d_call: NA
clone_size: NA
j_call: TRBJ1-5
cdr3_nt: TGTGCCAGCAGCCTCCTCAATCAGCCCCAGCATTTT
cdr3_aa: CASSLLNQPQHF

v_call: TRBV6-1
d_call: TRBD1
clone_size: NA
j_call: TRBJ1-5
cdr3_nt: TGTGCCAGCAGTGCCATCACAGGGGCCAGCCAGCCCCAGCATTTT
cdr3_aa: CASSAITGASQPQHF

v_call: TRBV19
d_call: NA
clone_size: NA
j_call: TRBJ2-5
cdr3_nt: TGTGCCAGTAGTCCCCTGACAGTGCTCCAAGAGACCCAGTACTTC
cdr3_aa: CASSPLTVLQETQYF

v_call: TRBV28
d_call: NA
clone_size: NA
j_call: TRBJ1-1
cdr3_nt: TGTGCCTCCTTTCAGGGGAACACTGAAGCTTTCTTT
cdr3_aa: CASFQGNTEAFF

v_call: TRBV12-5
d_call: NA
clone_size: NA
j_call: TRBJ2-5
cdr3_nt: TGTGCTAGTGGTTTGGTGTCGGGGACCCAGTACTTC
cdr3_aa: CASGLVSGTQYF

v_call: TRBV2
d_call: NA
clone_size: NA
j_call: TRBJ2-1
cdr3_nt: TGTGCCAGCTGTGGCGAGGCTGCTGAGCAGTTCTTC
cdr3_aa: CASCGEAAEQFF

v_call: TRBV7-8
d_call: TRBD2
clone_size: NA
j_call: TRBJ2-1
cdr3_nt: TGTGCCAGCAGCTTAAATCGCGGGGGGGTGAATGAGCAGTTCTTC
cdr3_aa: CASSLNRGGVNEQFF

v_call: TRBV6-1
d_call: TRBD1
clone_size: NA
j_call: TRBJ2-7
cdr3_nt: TGTGCCAGCAGTGCTTTTACAGGGGGTGACGAGCAGTACTTC
cdr3_aa: CASSAFTGGDEQYF

v_call: TRBV10-3
d_call: TRBD2
clone_size: NA
j_call: TRBJ2-1
cdr3_nt: TGTGCCATACTAGCGGCGGGAGCCTACAATGAGCAGTTCTTC
cdr3_aa: CAILAAGAYNEQFF

v_call: TRBV6-6
d_call: NA
clone_size: NA
j_call: TRBJ1-1
cdr3_nt: TGTGCCAGCAAAGACACGCAGGGCGAAGCTTTCTTT
cdr3_aa: CASKDTQGEAFF

v_call: TRBV19
d_call: NA
clone_size: once
j_call: TRBJ1-3
cdr3_nt: TGTGCCAGTAGATCGGTCCCACTCGGCGATCTTGAAAACACCATATATTTT
cdr3_aa: CASRSVPLGDLENTIYF

v_call: TRBV28
d_call: NA
clone_size: few
j_call: TRBJ2-6
cdr3_nt: TGTGCCAGCAAGGGCGGGTCCTCTGGGGCCAACGTCCTGACTTTC
cdr3_aa: CASKGGSSGANVLTF

v_call: TRBV5-4
d_call: TRBD1
clone_size: NA
j_call: TRBJ2-7
cdr3_nt: TGTGCCAGCAGCTCCCGGACAGGGGCGAACTACGAGCAGTACTTC
cdr3_aa: CASSSRTGANYEQYF

v_call: TRBV5-8
d_call: NA
clone_size: few
j_call: TRBJ1-5
cdr3_nt: TGTGCCAGCAGCACTTACAGGTTAGATCAGCCCCAGCATTTT
cdr3_aa: CASSTYRLDQPQHF

v_call: TRBV28
d_call: TRBD1
clone_size: NA
j_call: TRBJ1-5
cdr3_nt: TGTGCCAGCATAGGGGGACAGGATCAGCCCCAGCATTTT
cdr3_aa: CASIGGQDQPQHF

v_call: TRBV19
d_call: NA
clone_size: once
j_call: TRBJ1-2
cdr3_nt: TGTGCCAGTAGTATGGGGAAGGGGACAACGATTAACTATGGCTACACCTTC
cdr3_aa: CASSMGKGTTINYGYTF

v_call: TRBV6-5
d_call: TRBD1
clone_size: once
j_call: TRBJ1-2
cdr3_nt: TGTGCCAGCAGTTCAACAGGGGCTGGCTACACCTTC
cdr3_aa: CASSSTGAGYTF

v_call: TRBV7-2
d_call: NA
clone_size: few
j_call: TRBJ2-3
cdr3_nt: TGTGCCAGCAGCTTTGGGGGTCTAAGCACAGATACGCAGTATTTT
cdr3_aa: CASSFGGLSTDTQYF

v_call: TRBV7-2
d_call: NA
clone_size: NA
j_call: TRBJ2-7
cdr3_nt: TGTGCCAGCAGCTTAGTTCCGCCATCGGGGCTAGCCTACGAGCAGTACTTC
cdr3_aa: CASSLVPPSGLAYEQYF

v_call: TRBV14
d_call: TRBD2
clone_size: few
j_call: TRBJ2-5
cdr3_nt: TGTGCCAGCAGCCAAGCGGCTAGCGGGAGGGAGACCCAGTACTTC
cdr3_aa: CASSQAASGRETQYF

v_call: TRBV2
d_call: TRBD1
clone_size: NA
j_call: TRBJ1-5
cdr3_nt: TGTGCCAGCAATGACAGGGCGGGTCAGCCCCAGCATTTT
cdr3_aa: CASNDRAGQPQHF

v_call: TRBV2
d_call: NA
clone_size: NA
j_call: TRBJ1-5
cdr3_nt: TGTGCCAGCAGTGAATTCGACGGTAGTCAGCCCCAGCATTTT
cdr3_aa: CASSEFDGSQPQHF

v_call: TRBV15
d_call: NA
clone_size: NA
j_call: TRBJ1-5
cdr3_nt: TGTGCCACCAGCACCATTTTAAATCAGCCCCAGCATTTT
cdr3_aa: CATSTILNQPQHF

v_call: TRBV19
d_call: TRBD2
clone_size: NA
j_call: TRBJ2-2
cdr3_nt: TGTGCCAGTAGACCGCGACTAGCGGGAGGGGGCACCGGGGAGCTGTTTTTT
cdr3_aa: CASRPRLAGGGTGELFF